This TCR beta chain was retrieved from a study of T cells in localized non-small cell lung cancer. General study results and limits: Uninvolved adjacent lung had higher T cell clonality than tumor and all other tissues. There were a median roughly 60 of the top 100 tumor clones appearing in adjacent lung. Only one tumor region went through sequencing, so heterogeneity may still be there.

Concerning this clone itself: The target antigen is unknown.

Measured with immunoSEQ multiplex PCR; TCRdb has only the in-frame clones, and not every one. The data show approximately 31,000 clones, around 94% seen once. CDR1 is SGHTA, CDR2 FQGNSA, per germline. V gave up 3 bases and J gave up 7 bases, with 9 bases separating them. This CDR3 has 12 residues. The source of this sequence is a woman aged 35-70 years with stage I lung adenocarcinoma. The sequenced sample was peripheral blood, obtained before any cancer treatment. The J gene is TRBJ1-2, the V gene TRBV7-2, with TRBD1 as a possible D gene (6 bases). CDR3 DNA: TGTGCCAGCAGCTTCGGGACAAGTGGCTACACCTTC. It specifies CASSFGTSGYTF.